This T cell receptor beta chain derives from a study of prognosis after radiotherapy for stage I lung cancer. In the study overall: Several patients had tumors that were squamous cell carcinoma, and more than ten had adenocarcinoma.

It was by two-round multiplex PCR that TCR beta CDR3 was amplified from genomic DNA. Primers specific to each TRBV and TRBJ gene drove first-round PCR. TCRdb re-analysed the multiplex PCR reads in MiXCR, keeping a single row per CDR3 protein. The table includes about 13,000 distinct CDR3 sequences, 43% detected once. Germline V gene data show CDR1 as SGHTA and CDR2 as FQGTGA. The CDR3 has 16 amino acids. On this clonotype itself: The germline gene is not matched at one end of the junction; a read error may be the cause.

The source was PBMCs, collected before or after stereotactic body radiation therapy (not recorded which). The TCR originated in a donor over 45 with non-small cell lung cancer. This chain connects TRBV7-3 to TRBJ2-6; a weak D match, TRBD2 (5 bases). This CDR3 reads CASSPRGSALFNFLTF. DNA of the CDR3: TGTGCCAGCAGCCCCCGCGGTAGCGCCCTGTTCAACTTCCTGACTTTC. Full variable domain (rest looked up from reference TRBV7-3 and TRBJ2-6): GAGVSQTPSNKVTEKGKYVELRCDPISGHTALYWYRQSLGQGPEFLIYFQGTGAADDSGLPNDRFFAVRPEGSVSTLKIQRTERGDSAVYLCASSPRGSALFNFLTFGAGSRLTVL.